These T cell receptor beta chains were read from a single sample in a study of control samples from healthy donors and cancer patients. Sequencing was performed with immunoSEQ multiplex PCR; in TCRdb, only in-frame clones are kept and a portion is missing. This table has about 65,000 clones, approximately 90% appearing once. Input material: PBMCs. These receptors were collected from a woman aged 45-59 years with colorectal cancer. CDR3s include the opening cysteine and the closing phenylalanine or tryptophan. A D gene is named only where the DNA matches it firmly. Expanded clones are given a class, and other clones once, few, many or no size at all.

>NA|NA|TRBJ2-3|TRBV15
TGTGCCACCAGCAGAGACAGGTTCGGCACAGATACGCAGTATTTT
CATSRDRFGTDTQYF
>NA|NA|TRBJ2-5|TRBV5-1
TGCGCCAGCAGCTTGGAAGGACACCAAGAGACCCAGTACTTC
CASSLEGHQETQYF
>NA|NA|TRBJ2-7|TRBV11-2
TGTGCCAGCAGAGCAACTAGCTCATTCTACGAGCAGTACTTC
CASRATSSFYEQYF
>NA|few|TRBJ2-7|TRBV12-3/TRBV12-4
TGTGCCAGCAGTCCACACGGGTACGAGCAGTACTTC
CASSPHGYEQYF
>TRBD1|NA|TRBJ2-5|TRBV11-2
TGTGCCAGCAGCTGGCGACAGGGCGAACAAGAGACCCAGTACTTC
CASSWRQGEQETQYF
>TRBD1|NA|TRBJ1-4|TRBV5-6
TGTGCCAGCAGCATGGGACAGGCAAATGAAAAACTGTTTTTT
CASSMGQANEKLFF
>TRBD1|NA|TRBJ1-2|TRBV19
TGTGCCAGTAGTAGCAGGGGGCGAGATGGCTACACCTTC
CASSSRGRDGYTF
>NA|NA|TRBJ2-2|TRBV7-6
TGTGCCGGGCTTAGCGACACCGGGGAGCTGTTTTTT
CAGLSDTGELFF
>NA|NA|TRBJ1-1|TRBV19
TGTGCCAGTAAGGACATCACTGAAGCTTTCTTT
CASKDITEAFF
>NA|NA|TRBJ1-5|TRBV19
TGTGCCAGTAGTTCAAGGACAGCCCAGCCCCAGCATTTT
CASSSRTAQPQHF
>NA|NA|TRBJ1-4|TRBV19
TGTGCCAGTCCAGGGCAGGGAGGACATACTAATGAAAAACTGTTTTTT
CASPGQGGHTNEKLFF
>NA|NA|TRBJ1-2|TRBV5-1
TGCGCCAGCAGATCGAGGGATAATAACTATGGCTACACCTTC
CASRSRDNNYGYTF
>TRBD2|NA|TRBJ2-7|TRBV6-1
TGTGCCAGCAGTGAAACGGGAGGGACCGCGTGTTTC
CASSETGGTACF
>NA|NA|TRBJ1-4|TRBV19
TGTGCCAGTAGTACCCGGCGGGACGGAATGTTGAGTGAAAAACTGTTTTTT
CASSTRRDGMLSEKLFF
>NA|once|TRBJ1-2|TRBV4-1
TGCGCCAGCAGCCACCCCGACACCCCACATGTGGGCTACACCTTC
CASSHPDTPHVGYTF
>TRBD1|NA|TRBJ1-2|TRBV5-6
TGTGCCAGCAGCCCGACAGGGCGGGCCTATGGCTACACCTTC
CASSPTGRAYGYTF
>TRBD2|NA|TRBJ2-5|TRBV6-5
TGTGCCAGCAGCCCGGGACTAGCTGGGGAGACCCAGTACTTC
CASSPGLAGETQYF
>TRBD2|NA|TRBJ2-7|TRBV5-6
TGTGCCAGCAGCAACCCAACTAGCGGGAGTTACGAGCAGTACTTC
CASSNPTSGSYEQYF
>TRBD2|NA|TRBJ2-1|TRBV27
TGTGCCAGCAGTTTATTCGCTAGCGGAAGCTCCTACAATGAGCAGTTCTTC
CASSLFASGSSYNEQFF
>TRBD1|NA|TRBJ1-2|TRBV7-2
TGTGCCAGCAGCTCCCACCTTCAGGGGGACTATGGCTACACCTTC
CASSSHLQGDYGYTF
>TRBD1|NA|TRBJ1-2|TRBV19
TGTGCCAGCAGTAGTCGGAGGGACAGCAACTATGGCTACACCTTC
CASSSRRDSNYGYTF
>NA|NA|TRBJ1-1|TRBV6-5
TGTGCCAGCAGTTACTCGCAGGGCACTGAAGCTTTCTTT
CASSYSQGTEAFF
>NA|NA|TRBJ1-2|TRBV2
TGTGCCAGCAGCGTACAGATTAGCTATGGCTACACCTTC
CASSVQISYGYTF
>NA|NA|TRBJ1-4|TRBV7-9
TGTGCCAGCAGCCCCCCTGTGGGCAGAGCTGCAACTAATGAAAAACTGTTTTTT
CASSPPVGRAATNEKLFF
>TRBD1|NA|TRBJ2-7|TRBV6-6
TGTGCCAGCGGGGAGCCGGGACAGGGGACCTACGAGCAGTACTTC
CASGEPGQGTYEQYF
>TRBD1|NA|TRBJ1-2|TRBV19
TGTGCCAGTAGTGTGGGACAGGGCGGCGGCTACACCTTC
CASSVGQGGGYTF
>NA|NA|TRBJ1-1|TRBV2
TGTGCCAGCAGTGAAGACAGGGACACTGAAGCTTTCTTT
CASSEDRDTEAFF
>NA|NA|TRBJ2-3|TRBV14
TGTGCCAGCAGCCTGAACACAGATACGCAGTATTTT
CASSLNTDTQYF
>NA|NA|TRBJ1-5|TRBV19
TGTGCCAGTAGTACAGGGGCGGATCAGCCCCAGCATTTT
CASSTGADQPQHF
>NA|NA|TRBJ1-5|TRBV2
TGTGCCAGCAGTGAGGGCAGGGTAAGGCAGCCCCAGCATTTT
CASSEGRVRQPQHF
>NA|NA|TRBJ2-7|TRBV14
TGTACCAGCAGCCAAGATCTTATAGCTCCACCCTACGAGCAGTACTTC
CTSSQDLIAPPYEQYF
>NA|once|TRBJ1-3|TRBV2
TGTGCCAGCTCTATAGGGGGGTCGGGTGGAAACACCATATATTTT
CASSIGGSGGNTIYF
>NA|NA|TRBJ2-2|TRBV7-3
TGTGCCAGCAGCCCGGGGGGCGCGCAGAGGGCCGGGGAGCTGTTTTTT
CASSPGGAQRAGELFF
>NA|NA|TRBJ2-7|TRBV7-9
TGTGCCAGCAGGCCAACAGGTGTCAGGGCCTACGAGCAGTACTTC
CASRPTGVRAYEQYF
>TRBD1|NA|TRBJ1-1|TRBV19
TGTGCCAGTAGGATAGACAGGGGCACTGAAGCTTTCTTT
CASRIDRGTEAFF
>TRBD1|NA|TRBJ2-7|TRBV7-6
TGTGCCAGCAGCCGGGACAGGGGGCGCGAGCAGTACTTC
CASSRDRGREQYF
>NA|NA|TRBJ2-3|TRBV29-1
TGCAGCGTTGATGTGGGGGATACGCAGTATTTT
CSVDVGDTQYF